This T cell receptor beta chain derives from a study of blood T cell repertoires in COVID-19. As processed by the authors: Estimation of nucleated cell counts relied on the amplification of reference gene primers. TCRdb keeps only in-frame clones here, not all; method: immunoSEQ multiplex PCR. D and trimming were read from the DNA, whereas the V and J calls and clone size are those reported in that table. Among approximately 30,000 clones, 70% to 90% were seen once, and the ten largest hold around a quarter. The origin of this receptor is a human donor in a cohort sampled during active COVID-19. Sequenced material: peripheral blood.

CDR3 sequence: CASSKEDEGTDTQYF. CDR3 DNA: TGTGCCAGCAGCAAAGAGGATGAGGGCACAGATACGCAGTATTTT. V usage is TRBV21-1 and J usage is TRBJ2-3; TRBD2, as called in the table, went unchecked against the DNA. TRBV21-1 corresponds to a pseudogene. CDR3 size: 15 residues.